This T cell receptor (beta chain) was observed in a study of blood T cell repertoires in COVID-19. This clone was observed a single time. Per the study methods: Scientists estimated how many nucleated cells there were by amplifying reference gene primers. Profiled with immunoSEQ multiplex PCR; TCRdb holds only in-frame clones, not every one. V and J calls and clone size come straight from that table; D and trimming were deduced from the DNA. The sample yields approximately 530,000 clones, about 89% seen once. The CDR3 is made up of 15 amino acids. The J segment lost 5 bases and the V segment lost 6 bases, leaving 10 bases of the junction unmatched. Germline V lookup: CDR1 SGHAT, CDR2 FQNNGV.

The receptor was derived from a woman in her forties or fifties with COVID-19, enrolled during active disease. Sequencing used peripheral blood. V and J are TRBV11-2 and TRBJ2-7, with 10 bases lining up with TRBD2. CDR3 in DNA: TGTGCCAGCAGTTTCGACGGGACTAGCGTCGACGAGCAGTACTTC. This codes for CASSFDGTSVDEQYF.